Each of the 28 T cell receptor beta chains below was sequenced from the same sample in a study of T cells in Graves' hyperthyroidism and ophthalmopathy (dated by TCRdb to between 2018 and 2020). The library was built by means of multiplex PCR. Sequencing instrument: Illumina HiSeq 2000. The TCR beta CDR3 regions were amplified from the RNA transcripts. The TCR CDR3 was subjected to a first round of RT-PCR using the HTBI primer set and the Qiagen OneStep RT-PCR kit. TCRdb reanalyzed the raw reads on its own, using fastp at Q25 for trimming and MiXCR for clone calling, and kept in-frame beta chains. Here each entry gathers all rows of one CDR3 protein and keeps the most common genes and DNA. The sample yields about 640,000 distinct CDR3 sequences; about 14% were counted once. The top ten clonotypes cover 12% of the sample. Sample: blood. All receptors derive from a woman between 50 and 59 years old with Graves' ophthalmopathy.

This clonotype has ten or more counts. CDR3 sequence: CASSLDREAGNTIYF. The CDR3 bases are TGTGCCAGCAGTCTGGACAGGGAGGCTGGAAACACCATATATTTT. The chain uses TRBV7-9 and TRBJ1-3, with TRBD1 matching over 8 bases. Unmatched junction bases numbered 6, after V lost 6 bases and J lost 2 bases. The CDR3 loop spans 15 amino acids. Germline CDR1 is SEHNR and CDR2 is FQNEAQ (reference sequence).

The table lists this clonotype with many counts. J is TRBJ2-7 and V is TRBV6-2 or TRBV6-3; D is undetermined. In germline, CDR1 is MNHEY, CDR2 SVGEGT. This CDR3 is 12 amino acids long. V lost 0 bases and J lost 4, with 4 bases in between. The CDR3 protein is CASSYSIYEQYF. The CDR3 DNA reads as TGTGCCAGCAGTTACTCGATATACGAGCAGTACTTC.

In this sample, this clonotype turned up many times. This rearrangement joins TRBV12-3 or TRBV12-4 to TRBJ1-5; D is ambiguous. The CDR3 loop spans 12 amino acids. Deletions cut 3 bases from V and 3 bases from J, with 3 bases between. The CDR3 sequence is CASSFFNQPQHF. The CDR3 bases are TGTGCCAGCAGTTTTTTCAATCAGCCCCAGCATTTT.

This clonotype was recorded a few times. The chain employs TRBV9 and TRBJ1-1; D is possibly TRBD1 (6 bases). The length of the CDR3 is 17 residues. Germline CDR1 reads SGDLS; CDR2 reads YYNGEE. V was pared by 3 bases and J by 3 bases, with 21 bases between. CDR3 nucleotides: TGTGCCAGCAGCGCGCCAGAAGACAGGAGGGTCGACACTGAAGCTTTCTTT. Its translation is CASSAPEDRRVDTEAFF. Full variable domain (rest looked up from reference TRBV9 and TRBJ1-1): DSGVTQTPKHLITATGQRVTLRCSPRSGDLSVYWYQQSLDQGLQFLIQYYNGEERAKGNILERFSAQQFPDLHSELNLSSLELGDSALYFCASSAPEDRRVDTEAFFGQGTRLTVV.

This clonotype occurred many times. This chain links TRBV6-2 or TRBV6-3 with TRBJ2-5; 13 bases agree with TRBD2. V shed 2 bases and J 6 bases; nucleotides not matched to a gene: 12. Looked up from germline, CDR1 is MNHEY and CDR2 is SVGEGT. CDR3 length: 18 residues. CDR3 in DNA: TGTGCCAGCAGTTACCAACCCGGGACTAGCGGGGCCATAAAGACCCAGTACTTC. This sequence encodes CASSYQPGTSGAIKTQYF.

This clonotype was picked up many times. The V gene is TRBV30, the J gene TRBJ2-1; D may be TRBD2 (6 bases). V lost 2 bases to trimming and J lost 9 bases, with 14 bases between them. CDR3 length: 13 residues. Germline V gene sequence: CDR1 GTSNPN, CDR2 SVGIG (reference sequence). This chain's CDR3 is CAWSPSEGGEQFF. CDR3 bases: TGTGCCTGGAGTCCTAGCGAGGGTGGTGAGCAGTTCTTC. The full variable domain, with the rest looked up from reference TRBV30 and TRBJ2-1, is SQTIHQWPATLVQPVGSPLSLECTVEGTSNPNLYWYRQAAGRGLQLLFYSVGIGQISSEVPQNLSASRPQDRQFILSSKKLLLSDSGFYLCAWSPSEGGEQFFGPGTRLTVL.

This clonotype was detected many times. The chain has TRBV12-3 or TRBV12-4 and TRBJ1-5, with TRBD1 as a possible D gene (5 bases). The ends were cut back, 7 bases at V and 10 bases at J, with 14 bases in the middle. The CDR3 spans 12 residues. In DNA, the CDR3 is TGTGCCAGCACCCTCGGGGGTGTACCCCAGCATTTT. Residues: CASTLGGVPQHF.

A few counts support this clonotype. V gene TRBV10-3 combines with J gene TRBJ2-2; D remains unclear. The germline gives CDR1 ENHRY, CDR2 SYGVKD. Trimming removed 6 bases at V and 6 bases at J, with 5 bases between. The CDR3 contains 11 residues. This CDR3 reads CAIRSSGELFF. The CDR3 DNA is TGTGCCATCAGGTCCTCCGGGGAGCTGTTTTTT.

As concerns this clonotype: The junction and the germline gene differ at one end; a read error may be behind it. Written as DNA, the CDR3 is TGTGCCAGTAGTATCCCAGGGGGCGCTGGGCAGCTCCAGCATTTT. This translates into CASSIPGGAGQLQHF. The chain has TRBV19 and TRBJ1-5, with TRBD1 identical over 8 bases. Germline V gene sequence: CDR1 LNHDA, CDR2 SQIVND (reference sequence). The CDR3 contains 15 residues.

There are many counts of this clonotype. V usage is TRBV7-9 and J usage is TRBJ1-1, with a possible D match to TRBD1 (6 bases). Trimming shortened V by 4 bases and J by 1 base, and 10 bases separated the two germline ends. In germline, CDR1 is SEHNR, CDR2 FQNEAQ (reference sequence). CDR3 size: 14 residues. The DNA of the CDR3 is TGTGCCAGCAGCTCCAGGGGAGAGAACACTGAAGCTTTCTTT. The encoded protein is CASSSRGENTEAFF.

The table lists this clonotype with many counts. The chain uses TRBV3-1 and TRBJ1-5; D ambiguous. The germline V gene has CDR1 LGHDT and CDR2 YNNKEL (reference sequence). The CDR3 consists of 15 residues. V gave up 0 bases and J gave up 2 bases, with 8 bases separating them. The CDR3 loop reads CASSQDYPGNQPQHF. The CDR3 DNA follows: TGTGCCAGCAGCCAAGATTATCCTGGCAATCAGCCCCAGCATTTT.

This clonotype showed up many times. The chain employs TRBV3-1 and TRBJ2-7; D is possibly TRBD1 or TRBD2 (5 bases each). The CDR3 spans 16 residues. The V and J ends lost 0 bases and 2 bases respectively, with 14 bases between them. The germline V gene has CDR1 LGHDT and CDR2 YNNKEL (reference sequence). In nucleotides, the CDR3 is TGTGCCAGCAGCCAAGAGCCGGGACCGCCGGCCTACGAGCAGTACTTC. Its protein is CASSQEPGPPAYEQYF.

This clonotype has at least ten counts. J is TRBJ2-3 and V is TRBV24-1, with a tentative D call TRBD1 (5 bases). Germline V gene lookup returns CDR1 KGHDR and CDR2 SFDVKD. The CDR3 contains 16 residues. V lost 0 bases, J lost 0 bases, and 9 bases lay in between. The CDR3 sequence is CATSDLQGHSTDTQYF. The CDR3 DNA sequence: TGTGCCACCAGTGATTTGCAAGGACATAGCACAGATACGCAGTATTTT.

This clonotype has at least ten counts. The chain employs TRBV29-1 and TRBJ2-5; 11 bases fit TRBD1. Germline trimming cut 4 bases from V and 3 bases from J; bases unmatched to any gene: 1. The CDR3 spans 13 residues. Germline lookup yields CDR1 SQVTM and CDR2 ANQGSEA. The CDR3 loop is CSVGTGGEETQYF. CDR3 DNA sequence: TGCAGCGTTGGGACAGGGGGCGAAGAGACCCAGTACTTC.

This clonotype was detected a few times. The DNA for the CDR3 is TGTGCCAGCAGCACCCGGGGGCCCGAAGCCAAAAACATTCAGTACTTC. As protein: CASSTRGPEAKNIQYF. The chain recombines TRBV7-9 with TRBJ2-4; D is possibly TRBD1 or TRBD2 (6 bases each). This CDR3 is 16 amino acids long. Germline assignment: CDR1 SEHNR and CDR2 FQNEAQ (reference sequence). Trimming shortened V by 5 bases and J by 0 bases, and 14 bases separated the two germline ends.

This clonotype was seen only a few times. The genes are TRBV28 and TRBJ2-5; D possibly corresponds to TRBD1 (5 bases). The CDR3 length is 16 residues. V was cut by 4 bases and J by 5 bases, with 20 bases left in between. The germline CDR1 and CDR2 sequences are MDHEN and SYDVKM. The CDR3 DNA is TGTGCCAGCAGTTCACTGGCCAGGGTCGATTGGGAGACCCAGTACTTC. Its protein is CASSSLARVDWETQYF.

This clonotype was counted a few times. A single base separates this from a much larger clone, so it may be a read error. The V gene is TRBV20-1, the J gene TRBJ2-7; no definite D call. Trimming removed 2 bases at V and 2 bases at J, with 10 bases between. Germline V gene sequence: CDR1 DFQATT, CDR2 SNEGSKA (reference sequence). This CDR3 comprises 13 residues. CDR3 sequence (DNA): TGCAGTGCTAGAAAAGGGTTGGCCTACGAGCAGTACTTC. Residues: CSARKGLAYEQYF.

This clonotype was recorded at least ten times. The CDR3 DNA follows: TGCGCCAGCAGCACAAGACCGGGACAGGGAGCAATCGAGCAGTACTTC. It specifies CASSTRPGQGAIEQYF. V and J are TRBV5-1 and TRBJ2-7; 9 bases match TRBD1. V gave up 4 bases and J gave up 6 bases; unmatched junction bases: 14. This CDR3 is built from 16 residues. Germline assignment: CDR1 SGHRS and CDR2 YFSETQ.

This clonotype was counted many times. J is TRBJ2-5 and V is TRBV12-3 or TRBV12-4, with unresolved D. V was clipped by 1 base and J by 5 bases, with 8 bases between them. This CDR3 region has 13 residues. CDR3 DNA: TGTGCCAGCAGTTTAGTGCGCAGGGAGACCCAGTACTTC. It is translated as CASSLVRRETQYF.

In nucleotides, the CDR3 is TGTGCCAGCAGCCTAGGGGGATTCTATGGCTACACCTTC. Protein sequence: CASSLGGFYGYTF. The chain employs TRBV6-2 or TRBV6-3 and TRBJ1-2; TRBD1 is a possible D gene (6 bases). The V and J ends lost 6 bases and 4 bases respectively, with 12 bases between them. CDR3 length equals 13 residues. Germline values: CDR1 MNHEY, CDR2 SVGEGT.

This clonotype was seen at least ten times. The chain links TRBV29-1 to TRBJ2-1; TRBD1 matches 7 bases. V gave up 3 bases and J gave up 5 bases; unmatched junction bases: 10. The CDR3 sequence is 15 residues long. Per the germline V gene, CDR1 is SQVTM and CDR2 is ANQGSEA. Here the CDR3 DNA reads TGCAGCGTTGATACTCGGGACAGAAAAGACAATGAGCAGTTCTTC. It codes for CSVDTRDRKDNEQFF.

The J gene is TRBJ2-7, the V gene TRBV14; D is possibly TRBD1 (5 bases). The CDR3 has 15 amino acids. Trimming removed 0 bases at V and 2 bases at J, with 11 bases between. CDR1 and CDR2 from the germline V gene are SGHDN and FVKESK. The CDR3 DNA is TGTGCCAGCAGCCAAGATCCAGGGATTCCCTACGAGCAGTACTTC. Protein sequence: CASSQDPGIPYEQYF.

This clonotype was seen many times. This sequence joins TRBV19 and TRBJ2-3; 10 positions agree with TRBD1. The CDR3 runs to 14 residues. CDR1 and CDR2 (germline): LNHDA, SQIVND (reference sequence). V dropped 8 bases and J dropped 3; count of bases not matched to a gene: 5. The CDR3 sequence is CASQGTGVTDTQYF. The CDR3, as DNA: TGTGCCAGTCAGGGGACAGGGGTTACAGATACGCAGTATTTT.

Concerning this clonotype: At one end the junction does not follow the germline gene, possibly because of a read error. The J gene is TRBJ2-2, the V gene TRBV7-9; 7 positions agree with TRBD2. Germline assignment: CDR1 SEHNR and CDR2 FQNEAQ (reference sequence). The CDR3 spans 15 residues. The CDR3 is CASSLRSGNSGELFF. CDR3 in DNA: TGTGCCAGCAGCTTGCGAAGCGGGAACTCCGGGGAGCTGTTTTTT.

This clonotype was recorded at least ten times. The V call is TRBV28, the J call TRBJ2-3, with 10 nucleotides matching TRBD2. The germline CDR1 and CDR2 sequences are MDHEN and SYDVKM. V gave up 4 bases and J gave up 3 bases; unmatched junction bases: 13. The CDR3 extends over 18 amino acids. CDR3 region: CASSYERGTSAQTDTQYF. The CDR3 coding sequence is TGTGCCAGCAGTTACGAAAGGGGGACTAGCGCACAGACAGATACGCAGTATTTT.

This clonotype was recorded at least ten times. The genes are TRBV7-9 and TRBJ1-1; tentatively, D is TRBD1 (5 bases). CDR1 SEHNR and CDR2 FQNEAQ come from the germline V gene (reference sequence). The V gene lost 5 bases and the J gene lost 0 bases, with 13 bases spanning the gap. The CDR3 length is 15 residues. In DNA form, the CDR3 reads TGTGCCAGCAGCCCCCGACAGAGAATGAACACTGAAGCTTTCTTT. It is translated as CASSPRQRMNTEAFF.

The rearrangement joins TRBV2 to TRBJ1-3, with D unresolved. The CDR3 length is 14 residues. CDR1 is SNHLY, CDR2 FYNNEI, per germline. Between the trimmed V and J ends, which lost 7 bases and 3 bases, there was a span of 13 bases. For the CDR3, the DNA is TGTGCCAGCACTAACTTAGGGATTGGAAACACCATATATTTT. The encoded protein is CASTNLGIGNTIYF.

This clonotype was observed many times. The rearrangement joins TRBV28 to TRBJ2-3, with 13 bases lining up with TRBD2. The trim removed 1 base at V and 3 bases at J, leaving 13 bases unmatched. This CDR3 region has 20 residues. The V gene's germline CDR1 is MDHEN and CDR2 SYDVKM. As DNA, the CDR3 is TGTGCCAGCAGTTTATCCCGATTGACTAGCGGGAGGATGAGGACAGATACGCAGTATTTT. Amino acid sequence: CASSLSRLTSGRMRTDTQYF.